This T cell receptor (beta chain) came from a study of T cells after yellow fever vaccination (dated by TCRdb to about 2019). Notes on the research overall: The SMART-Seq v4 Ultra Low Input RNA kit was used to prepare libraries from fractions with low cell numbers. To track T-cell clones before and after primary and booster YFV17D yellow fever vaccination, bulk TCR alpha and beta repertoires were sequenced longitudinally. Two healthy male donors, one aged 18 to 30 and one aged 30 to 40 years, were included in the cohort. Blood was collected at multiple timepoints before and after primary and secondary immunization, and bulk PBMC replicates and cell subsets were isolated.

Summary of the overall study and its limitations: Only a couple of donors were included in the study, so the extent to which the findings can be generalized is limited. Most clones expanded after primary vaccination were re-detected after the booster (almost 97% of CD4 and 88% of CD8), suggesting broad memory maintenance. Computational filtering was needed because FACS-sorted repertoires could contain abundant contaminating clonotypes from the bulk population. A small fraction of clonotypes appeared in both the CD4 and CD8 compartments, likely as a result of convergent recombination. Compared with the primary T-cell response, the secondary T-cell response was weaker but faster, peaking on day 5 rather than day 15.

This sample's treatment or condition label indicates: live attenuated yellow fever vaccine strain. A standard Ficoll-Paque protocol was used to isolate PBMCs from peripheral blood. Epitope-specific CD8 T cells were sorted with a dextramer loaded with the yellow fever NS4B epitope peptide, and anti-CD3 and anti-CD8 staining was applied. RNA was extracted with TriZol from bulk PBMCs, CD4 and CD8 fractions, and dextramer-positive and dextramer-negative fractions. TCR cDNA was synthesized by 5'RACE template switching, which introduced a universal primer site and unique molecular identifiers. cDNA synthesis was primed from both the TCR alpha and TCR beta constant segments. Two PCR steps were used to amplify libraries, with sample barcodes and sequencing adapters being added in the second step. Sequencing of the libraries was done on either Illumina HiSeq 2500 (2x100 bp) or NovaSeq (2x150 bp). The source study handled its data this way. Demultiplexing of reads and collapsing into UMI consensus sequences were performed with MIGEC, and V(D)J alignment was carried out with MiXCR. Vaccine-responding clonotypes were defined with edgeR using replicate PBMC samples, requiring FDR below 0.01 and a log2 fold change above 5 up to day 15. Each bulk clonotype received a CD4 or CD8 identity based on whether the sequenced CD4 or CD8 repertoire contained that clonotype at higher abundance. NS4B-specific clonotypes were defined as those at least 10-fold enriched in dextramer-positive over dextramer-negative fractions; CD4-biased clonotypes were excluded. The public reads were quality trimmed at Q25 with fastp and then assembled into clones with MiXCR by TCRdb, keeping productive beta chains. CDR3 protein duplicates are merged, each entry listing the most common genes and DNA. TCRdb, not the authors, supplied the V and J calls. This sample has 50,000 to 60,000 distinct CDR3 sequences in its table, and more than 6.5% of those were observed once. The top ten clonotypes cover 20% to 25% of the sample.

This clonotype has a handful of counts. Per-nucleotide qualities are absent, and no much larger clonotype sits a single base away. This TCR derives from a man between 18 and 29 years old who received the YFV17D yellow fever vaccine. The sequences come from CD8+ T cells not binding an NS4B(214-222) dextramer, sorted from PBMCs, collected 35 to 50 days after the first yellow fever vaccination. The sample's cell subset or site, from its label and the paper: NS4B epitope dextramer-negative CD8 T cells.

The CDR3 reads CASSSYGSSYNEQFF. The base sequence is TGTGCCAGCAGCTCGTATGGGAGCTCCTACAATGAGCAGTTCTTC. The chain links TRBV7-8 with TRBJ2-1; a tentative D match to TRBD2 spans 5 bases. Between the V and J ends, shortened by 4 bases and 0 bases respectively, the junction contains 10 bases. The cysteine opens and the phenylalanine closes a CDR3 of 15 amino acids. Just CDR3 DNA is preserved here, 45 bases in frame from base 1. CDR1 SGHVS and CDR2 FQNEAQ were looked up in the germline V gene.